The 10 T cell receptor beta chains in this list originate from one sample, sequenced in a study of cytomegalovirus exposure and HLA in healthy donors. A multiplex PCR was run with 60 Vbeta primers and 13 Jbeta primers. Produced via immunoSEQ multiplex PCR; TCRdb's table is partial and in-frame only. The table shows about 98,000 clones, with approximately 83% occurring only once. The material sequenced was PBMCs. The receptors come from a female donor in good health and CMV-seropositive.

The chain employs TRBV25-1 and TRBJ2-1, with 9 bases fitting TRBD1. This CDR3 has 18 amino acids. J lost 7 bases, V lost 1 base, and 14 bases had no gene match. Germline V gives CDR1 MGHDK, CDR2 SYGVNS. The CDR3 region has the DNA TGTGCCAGCAGTGAATCCTCCCCCGGACAGGGGAGAGGAAATGAGCAGTTCTTC. Residues: CASSESSPGQGRGNEQFF.

The rearrangement uses TRBV5-1 and TRBJ2-1; 8 nucleotides agree with TRBD2. Per germline, CDR1 SGHRS and CDR2 YFSETQ. J was trimmed by 5 bases and V by 3 bases; bases with no gene match: 7. There are 15 residues in the CDR3. The CDR3 nucleotides read TGCGCCAGCAGCTCCACGGGACTAGAGAACAATGAGCAGTTCTTC. This sequence encodes CASSSTGLENNEQFF.

The chain carries TRBV7-3 and TRBJ2-3; perhaps TRBD1 as D (6 bases). Germline loops: CDR1 SGHTA, CDR2 FQGTGA. Trimming removed 5 bases at V and 4 bases at J, with 10 bases between. This CDR3 is 13 amino acids long. DNA of the CDR3: TGTGCCAGCAGCGCCACAGGGCCAGATACGCAGTATTTT. Protein: CASSATGPDTQYF. Variable domain in full (rest from reference TRBV7-3 and TRBJ2-3): GAGVSQTPSNKVTEKGKYVELRCDPISGHTALYWYRQSLGQGPEFLIYFQGTGAADDSGLPNDRFFAVRPEGSVSTLKIQRTERGDSAVYLCASSATGPDTQYFGPGTRLTVL.

The V gene is TRBV21-1, the J gene TRBJ2-5; the table names TRBD1, a call not compared with the DNA. TRBV21-1 is marked as a pseudogene. This CDR3 is built from 15 residues. The CDR3 sequence is CASSKGGHPRETQYF. The CDR3 nucleotides are TGTGCCAGCAGCAAAGGGGGACACCCGAGGGAGACCCAGTACTTC.

This clone was observed a single time. This chain links TRBV5-6 with TRBJ2-7; tentatively, D is TRBD1 (6 bases). CDR1 and CDR2 from the germline V gene are SGHDT and YYEEEE. The CDR3 spans 15 residues. The V and J ends lost 0 bases and 2 bases respectively, with 12 bases between them. The CDR3 here is CASSLGQDDAYEQYF. The DNA of the CDR3 is TGTGCCAGCAGCTTGGGACAGGATGACGCCTACGAGCAGTACTTC.

The chain carries TRBV28 and TRBJ2-7; no clear D. The CDR3 is 11 residues long. With 4 bases removed from V and 3 bases from J, the gap between germline ends came to 4 bases. Germline V CDR1 and CDR2: MDHEN, SYDVKM. CDR3: CASSSSYEQYF. In nucleotides, the CDR3 is TGTGCCAGCAGTTCCAGCTACGAGCAGTACTTC.

V and J are TRBV12-5 and TRBJ2-7, with D possibly being TRBD2 (6 bases). The CDR3 loop spans 15 amino acids. CDR1 and CDR2 (germline): LGHNT, FRNRAP. V lost 7 bases, J lost 2 bases, and 18 bases lay in between. CDR3 bases: TGTGCTAGTGCCGGGACTCCCATGACTGCCTACGAGCAGTACTTC. Residues: CASAGTPMTAYEQYF.

This clone was picked up one time. This chain uses TRBV9 with TRBJ1-2, with a possible D match to TRBD1 (6 bases). V shed 3 bases and J shed 3 bases, with 9 bases lying between them. The germline V gene encodes CDR1 SGDLS and CDR2 YYNGEE. This CDR3 comprises 13 residues. The CDR3 DNA sequence: TGTGCCAGCAGCGGGCACAGGGACTATGGCTACACCTTC. Translated, it gives CASSGHRDYGYTF. Together with reference TRBV9 and TRBJ1-2, the CDR3 gives the full variable domain: DSGVTQTPKHLITATGQRVTLRCSPRSGDLSVYWYQQSLDQGLQFLIQYYNGEERAKGNILERFSAQQFPDLHSELNLSSLELGDSALYFCASSGHRDYGYTFGSGTRLTVV.

This chain joins TRBV6-6 and TRBJ2-3, with a possible D match to TRBD2 (6 bases). V lost 6 bases and J 0 bases, leaving 16 bases between the germline ends. The CDR3 sequence is 16 residues long. Germline CDR1 and CDR2: MNHNY and SVGAGI (reference sequence). CDR3 sequence reads: CASRKPGESSTDTQYF. For the CDR3, the DNA is TGTGCCAGCAGAAAACCGGGGGAGTCTAGCACAGATACGCAGTATTTT.

The chain combines TRBV7-9 with TRBJ1-1, with D perhaps matching TRBD1 (5 bases). This CDR3 has 15 residues. V was trimmed by 9 bases and J by 1 base, leaving 18 bases between them. CDR1 SEHNR and CDR2 FQNEAQ come from the germline V gene (reference sequence). The CDR3 loop is CASDVVWGRNTEAFF. In DNA, the CDR3 is TGTGCCAGTGACGTAGTGTGGGGCAGGAACACTGAAGCTTTCTTT.